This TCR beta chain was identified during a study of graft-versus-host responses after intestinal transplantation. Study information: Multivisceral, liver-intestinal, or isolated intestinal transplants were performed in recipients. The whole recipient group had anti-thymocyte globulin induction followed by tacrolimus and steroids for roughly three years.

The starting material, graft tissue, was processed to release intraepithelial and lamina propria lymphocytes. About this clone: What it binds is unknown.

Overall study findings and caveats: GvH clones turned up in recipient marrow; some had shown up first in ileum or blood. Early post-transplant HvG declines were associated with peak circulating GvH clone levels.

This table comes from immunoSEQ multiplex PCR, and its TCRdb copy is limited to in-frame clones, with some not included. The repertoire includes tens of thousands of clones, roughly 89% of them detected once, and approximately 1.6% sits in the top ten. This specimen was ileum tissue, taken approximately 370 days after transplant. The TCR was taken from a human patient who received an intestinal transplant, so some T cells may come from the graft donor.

CDR3 nucleotide sequence: TGTGCCAGCAGGGACAGGAACACTGAAGCTTTCTTT. Translating gives CASRDRNTEAFF. This chain links TRBV28 with TRBJ1-1; a weak D match, TRBD1 (6 bases). The CDR3 loop spans 12 amino acids. Per germline, CDR1 MDHEN and CDR2 SYDVKM. V shed 6 bases and J shed 1 base, with 6 bases lying between them.